The 31 T cell receptor beta chains reported below all come from one sample, sequenced in a study of regulatory T cells in long-lasting Graves disease (dated by TCRdb to about 2021). To prepare the library, multiplex PCR was applied. TCRdb records Illumina HiSeq 4000 as the sequencer. To build TCR beta libraries, CDR3 regions were amplified by Arm-PCR using iRepertoire HTBI primers. The raw public reads went through TCRdb reprocessing: fastp at Q25, MiXCR clone calling, in-frame beta chains kept. Entries are consolidated by CDR3 protein sequence, retaining the most common genes and DNA. This sample holds hundreds of thousands of distinct CDR3 sequences; roughly 21% were observed only once. The ten largest account for roughly 7.1% of the sample. In light of the paper, this sample's time point label describes: persistent/refractory GD, antithyroid drugs over 5 years with positive TRAb. RNA was extracted from PBMCs in TRIzol for both TCR sequencing and RNA sequencing.

Sequences were derived from peripheral blood mononuclear cells (PBMCs), sampled when the disease was refractory, from a patient treated with antithyroid drugs. All receptors derive from a female donor with Graves disease.

This clonotype occurred many times. The rearrangement joins TRBV12-3 or TRBV12-4 to TRBJ1-2; TRBD1 might be the D (5 bases). V lost 5 bases, J lost 8 bases, and 18 bases lay in between. CDR3 length: 14 residues. CDR3 coding DNA: TGTGCCAGCAGTCCGCGGCGGGGTGGGGGAGGCTACACCTTC. Its protein product is CASSPRRGGGGYTF.

At least ten counts were recorded for this clonotype. The CDR3 bases are TGTGCCAGCAGTTTCCAAGACATGTCTGGGAATCAGCCCCAGCATTTT. This encodes CASSFQDMSGNQPQHF. V and J are TRBV12-3 or TRBV12-4 and TRBJ1-5, with no clear D. The CDR3 spans 16 residues. Between the trimmed V and J ends, which lost 3 bases and 4 bases, there was a span of 16 bases.

This clonotype was detected only a few times. The chain joins TRBV20-1 to TRBJ2-4, with 9 bases fitting TRBD2. The CDR3 length is 16 residues. Unmatched junction bases numbered 10, after V lost 3 bases and J lost 4 bases. Germline V gene data show CDR1 as DFQATT and CDR2 as SNEGSKA (reference sequence). This CDR3 reads CSARGRGGLAKNIQYF. The CDR3 bases are TGCAGTGCTAGGGGGAGGGGCGGACTAGCGAAAAACATTCAGTACTTC.

This clonotype was detected a few times. J is TRBJ2-7 and V is TRBV20-1; D possibly corresponds to TRBD1 (5 bases). V was clipped by 0 bases and J by 0 bases, with 18 bases between them. Germline V gene lookup returns CDR1 DFQATT and CDR2 SNEGSKA (reference sequence). The CDR3 contains 17 residues. In DNA, the CDR3 is TGCAGTGCTAGAGATCCCGCCAGGGCGACCCTCTCCTACGAGCAGTACTTC. It specifies CSARDPARATLSYEQYF.

This clonotype appeared a few times. The chain combines TRBV4-3 with TRBJ1-1, with D perhaps TRBD1 (5 bases). With 4 bases removed from V and 5 bases from J, the gap between germline ends came to 11 bases. Looked up from germline, CDR1 is LGHNA and CDR2 is YSLEER. This CDR3 comprises 13 residues. In DNA, the CDR3 is TGCGCCAGCAGCCCCTATCAGGGTACTGAAGCTTTCTTT. Amino acids: CASSPYQGTEAFF.

In this sample, this clonotype turned up a few times. The rearrangement uses TRBV12-3 or TRBV12-4 and TRBJ1-5; 7 nucleotides agree with TRBD1. The CDR3 is 17 amino acids. V shed 1 base and J 5 bases; nucleotides not matched to a gene: 11. The CDR3 spells CASSLVPPYRGDQPQHF. For the CDR3, the DNA is TGTGCCAGCAGTTTAGTGCCCCCCTACAGGGGAGATCAGCCCCAGCATTTT.

This clonotype was picked up a small number of times. The chain employs TRBV7-9 and TRBJ1-4, with D possibly being TRBD1 (6 bases). CDR3 size: 16 residues. CDR1 and CDR2 (germline): SEHNR, FQNEAQ (reference sequence). With 4 bases removed from V and 6 bases from J, the gap between germline ends came to 18 bases. CDR3 sequence: CASSSGQPTRDEKLFF. DNA of the CDR3: TGTGCCAGCAGCTCTGGACAGCCTACTAGGGATGAAAAACTGTTTTTT.

In its sample, this clonotype was seen a few times. The chain combines TRBV29-1 with TRBJ2-7, with unresolved D. The length of the CDR3 is 14 residues. V lost 0 bases and J 1 base, leaving 10 bases between the germline ends. Germline V gene sequence: CDR1 SQVTM, CDR2 ANQGSEA. The CDR3 DNA sequence: TGCAGCGTTGAAGATCCGGTAGGGTCCTACGAGCAGTACTTC. Amino acids: CSVEDPVGSYEQYF.

V and J are TRBV28 and TRBJ2-7; 7 bases align to TRBD1. The V gene end was trimmed by 6 bases and the J gene end by 1 base; junction bases not matched to a gene: 3. The CDR3 totals 13 residues. CDR1 and CDR2 (germline): MDHEN, SYDVKM. CDR3 DNA sequence: TGTGCCAGCAGGAACAGGGGATCCTACGAGCAGTACTTC. Protein: CASRNRGSYEQYF. Full variable domain (remainder filled in from reference TRBV28 and TRBJ2-7): DVKVTQSSRYLVKRTGEKVFLECVQDMDHENMFWYRQDPGLGLRLIYFSYDVKMKEKGDIPEGYSVSREKKERFSLILESASTNQTSMYLCASRNRGSYEQYFGPGTRLTVT.

This clonotype was picked up many times. This rearrangement joins TRBV6-5 to TRBJ1-2; 10 bases match TRBD1. This CDR3 spans 16 amino acids. The V gene's germline CDR1 is MNHEY and CDR2 SVGAGI. The J segment lost 7 bases and the V segment lost 4 bases, leaving 12 bases of the junction unmatched. In nucleotides, the CDR3 is TGTGCCAGCAGTTCCCAGAAATCGACAGGGGGCGGTGGCTACACCTTC. This translates into CASSSQKSTGGGGYTF.

The V call is TRBV6-5, the J call TRBJ1-5; 12 bases agree with TRBD1. Trimming cost V 3 bases and J 1 base; bases outside gene matches: 7. Germline V gene sequence: CDR1 MNHEY, CDR2 SVGAGI. This CDR3 region has 18 residues. CDR3 residues: CASSYPGQGARSNQPQHF. The CDR3 DNA follows: TGTGCCAGCAGTTATCCGGGACAGGGGGCGCGGAGCAATCAGCCCCAGCATTTT.

This clonotype was observed many times. The chain employs TRBV12-3 or TRBV12-4 and TRBJ2-2, with TRBD1 matching over 8 bases. V shed 3 bases and J 8 bases; nucleotides not matched to a gene: 8. The CDR3 is made up of 15 amino acids. CDR3 DNA: TGTGCCAGCAGTTTTGAGCAGGGGGCAACGGGGGAGCTGTTTTTT. This sequence encodes CASSFEQGATGELFF.

The chain recombines TRBV5-5 with TRBJ1-3; D unresolved. V was clipped by 2 bases and J by 6 bases, with 12 bases between them. Germline V lookup: CDR1 SGHKS, CDR2 YYEKEE (reference sequence). This CDR3 region has 14 residues. The CDR3 spells CASSFGDLTNTIYF. The CDR3 nucleotides are TGTGCCAGCAGCTTCGGAGACTTGACAAACACCATATATTTT.

This sequence joins TRBV19 and TRBJ1-5, with D unclear. CDR1 and CDR2 (germline): LNHDA, SQIVND (reference sequence). The CDR3 has 17 amino acids. Trimming took 3 bases from V and 0 from J, leaving 15 bases between them. This chain's CDR3 is CASSIRVYSDSNQPQHF. DNA for the CDR3: TGTGCCAGTAGTATCAGAGTTTACAGTGATAGCAATCAGCCCCAGCATTTT.

This clonotype was seen repeatedly, ten times or more. The chain combines TRBV3-1 with TRBJ1-2; D gene unclear. The CDR3 sequence is 13 residues long. Germline lookup yields CDR1 LGHDT and CDR2 YNNKEL (reference sequence). V lost 1 base and J lost 8, with 11 bases in between. The CDR3, as DNA: TGTGCCAGCAGCCAAGCTCGACAAGGGGGCTACACCTTC. Amino acids: CASSQARQGGYTF.

In its sample, this clonotype was seen many times. V gene TRBV24-1 combines with J gene TRBJ2-5, with 8 bases fitting TRBD2. Germline-derived CDR1 and CDR2 are KGHDR and SFDVKD. The CDR3 has 15 residues. The ends lost 5 bases at V and 4 bases at J; junction bases unmatched: 8. CDR3 DNA sequence: TGTGCCACCAGTGGGGCACCCGGGGGGGGAGAGACCCAGTACTTC. Residues: CATSGAPGGGETQYF.

This clonotype was seen more than once but under ten times. The chain is built from TRBV7-2 and TRBJ1-1; maybe TRBD1 (6 bases). The CDR3 has 12 residues. Germline CDR1 and CDR2: SGHTA and FQGNSA. V was clipped by 11 bases and J by 1 base, with 11 bases between them. CDR3 nucleotide sequence: TGTGCCGGAGGGGGGGGGAACACTGAAGCTTTCTTT. It encodes CAGGGGNTEAFF.

CDR3 in amino acids: CASSFEGHPPQHF. The CDR3 DNA is TGCGCCAGCAGCTTTGAGGGGCATCCGCCCCAGCATTTT. V and J are TRBV5-1 and TRBJ1-5; tentatively, D is TRBD1 (5 bases). V was clipped by 2 bases and J by 9 bases, with 12 bases between them. Germline-derived CDR1 and CDR2 are SGHRS and YFSETQ. The CDR3 totals 13 residues. The variable domain in full, with the rest retrieved from reference TRBV5-1 and TRBJ1-5, is KAGVTQTPRYLIKTRGQQVTLSCSPISGHRSVSWYQQTPGQGLQFLFEYFSETQRNKGNFPGRFSGRQFSNSRSEMNVSTLELGDSALYLCASSFEGHPPQHFGDGTRLSIL.

This clonotype was recorded many times. The gene calls are TRBV28 and TRBJ1-1, with D tentatively TRBD1 (6 bases). The CDR3 covers 12 residues. V was pared by 5 bases and J by 10 bases, with 14 bases between. Germline values: CDR1 MDHEN, CDR2 SYDVKM. The CDR3: CASSTTGPGAFF. The CDR3 coding sequence is TGTGCCAGCAGTACGACAGGTCCCGGAGCTTTCTTT.

This clonotype was counted at least ten times. CDR3 sequence (DNA): TGTGCCAGCAGTATAGAGGAGGGCTACGAGCAGTACTTC. This encodes CASSIEEGYEQYF. J is TRBJ2-7 and V is TRBV12-3 or TRBV12-4; D is possibly TRBD2 (6 bases). V shed 5 bases and J shed 3 bases, with 11 bases lying between them. The CDR3 sequence is 13 residues long.

This clonotype occurred a few times. The V gene is TRBV19, the J gene TRBJ1-4; 9 bases fit TRBD1. V gave up 5 bases and J gave up 5 bases; unmatched junction bases: 6. Germline assignment: CDR1 LNHDA and CDR2 SQIVND (reference sequence). The CDR3 consists of 15 residues. The CDR3 here is CASSLRTGDNEKLFF. CDR3 nucleotides: TGTGCCAGTAGTCTACGGACAGGGGACAATGAAAAACTGTTTTTT.

The chain links TRBV28 to TRBJ1-5; TRBD1 matches at 10 bases. This CDR3 comprises 17 residues. Trimming at V came to 3 bases and at J to 1 base, leaving 6 bases not matched to a gene. Germline lookup yields CDR1 MDHEN and CDR2 SYDVKM. CDR3 in DNA: TGTGCCAGCAGTTTCTTGGACAGGGGGAAGAGCAATCAGCCCCAGCATTTT. It yields the protein CASSFLDRGKSNQPQHF.

In its sample, this clonotype was seen a few times. The chain combines TRBV30 with TRBJ2-5, with 8 bases matching TRBD1. In germline, CDR1 is GTSNPN, CDR2 SVGIG (reference sequence). The CDR3 sequence is 14 residues long. V lost 4 bases and J lost 2; bases outside the gene matches: 6. The CDR3 spells CAWNQGQGQETQYF. CDR3 in DNA: TGTGCCTGGAACCAAGGACAGGGACAAGAGACCCAGTACTTC.

CDR3 residues: CATSISGNTIYF. The CDR3 DNA follows: TGTGCCACCAGCATCTCTGGAAACACCATATATTTT. The chain has TRBV15 and TRBJ1-3; D gene uncertain. Germline-derived CDR1 and CDR2 are LNHNV and YYDKDF (reference sequence). Trimming shortened V by 4 bases and J by 0 bases, and 1 base separated the two germline ends. The CDR3 sequence is 12 residues long. The full variable domain, its missing parts supplied by reference TRBV15 and TRBJ1-3, is DAMVIQNPRYQVTQFGKPVTLSCSQTLNHNVMYWYQQKSSQAPKLLFHYYDKDFNNEADTPDNFQSRRPNTSFCFLDIRSPGLGDTAMYLCATSISGNTIYFGEGSWLTVV.

With regard to this clonotype: Possible read error: a much larger clone is one base away. V and J are TRBV28 and TRBJ1-2; TRBD1 matches 7 bases. Germline V gene data show CDR1 as MDHEN and CDR2 as SYDVKM. The CDR3 runs to 15 residues. The CDR3 loop is CASSPRSGQFYGHTF. The CDR3 DNA is TGTGCCAGCAGTCCGCGGTCGGGACAGTTCTATGGCCACACCTTC.

Only one count was recorded for this clonotype. This sequence may be a read error, since a much larger clone differs from it by one base. The V gene is TRBV7-2, the J gene TRBJ1-2; D gene unclear. V lost 6 bases and J lost 6, with 17 bases in between. The CDR3 runs 14 residues. Germline V CDR1 and CDR2: SGHTA, FQGNSA. The CDR3 DNA follows: TGTGCCAGCAGGCCACGGACGGGGTCGGATGGCTACACCTTC. This translates into CASRPRTGSDGYTF.

CDR3 sequence (DNA): TGTGCCAGCAGCCTAACCCCCAGGGGGCCCTCGACCGAGACCCAGTACTTC. Its protein product is CASSLTPRGPSTETQYF. V gene TRBV7-9 combines with J gene TRBJ2-5; 8 bases align to TRBD1. CDR1 is SEHNR and CDR2 is FQNEAQ in the germline V gene (reference sequence). This CDR3 contains 17 residues. J gave up 5 bases and V 5 bases, and 16 bases lay outside the gene matches.

The chain is built from TRBV18 and TRBJ2-7; the D is unclear. The CDR3 runs to 14 residues. Germline-derived CDR1 and CDR2 are KGHSH and LQKENI. With 1 base removed from V and 2 bases from J, the gap between germline ends came to 9 bases. CDR3 region: CASSPRDAPYEQYF. For the CDR3, the DNA is TGTGCCAGCTCACCACGCGATGCCCCCTACGAGCAGTACTTC. Filled out from reference TRBV18 and TRBJ2-7, the complete variable domain reads NAGVMQNPRHLVRRRGQEARLRCSPMKGHSHVYWYRQLPEEGLKFMVYLQKENIIDESGMPKERFSAEFPKEGPSILRIQQVVRGDSAAYFCASSPRDAPYEQYFGPGTRLTVT.

This chain links TRBV20-1 with TRBJ2-4; 9 positions match TRBD1. This CDR3 is 12 amino acids long. Germline loops: CDR1 DFQATT, CDR2 SNEGSKA (reference sequence). This CDR3 is CSKQGAGNIQYF. The CDR3 DNA reads as TGCAGCAAACAGGGGGCCGGGAACATTCAGTACTTC.

This clonotype was observed many times. CDR3 DNA sequence: TGTGCCAGCAGCTTAAGAGGGATAGCAACTAATGAAAAACTGTTTTTT. Amino acids: CASSLRGIATNEKLFF. The chain combines TRBV7-8 with TRBJ1-4, with D uncertain. CDR1 is SGHVS, CDR2 FQNEAQ, per germline. The CDR3 extends over 16 amino acids. V shed 2 bases and J shed 0 bases, with 10 bases lying between them.

This clonotype was observed a handful of times. The chain recombines TRBV5-5 with TRBJ1-2; D is unresolved. The CDR3 is made up of 13 amino acids. Germline-derived CDR1 and CDR2 are SGHKS and YYEKEE (reference sequence). Trimming stripped 2 bases from V and 6 bases from J, with 11 bases between. The CDR3 region has the DNA TGTGCCAGCAGCTTTTGGCTTTATGATGGCTACACCTTC. It yields the protein CASSFWLYDGYTF.